These T cell receptor beta chains were read from a single sample in a study of T cells in Graves' hyperthyroidism and ophthalmopathy. TCRdb re-called the multiplex PCR reads through MiXCR, storing one row per CDR3 protein. The sample gives about 690,000 distinct CDR3 sequences, 17% of which show up once; roughly a sixth is in the top ten. Material: blood. The receptors stem from a man aged 45-65 years with Graves' hyperthyroidism. Both conserved end residues are part of each CDR3. A D gene is named only where the DNA matches it firmly. The size entry is marked missing in some rows and otherwise reads once, few, many or a size class.

cdr3_nt cdr3_aa v_call d_call j_call clone_size
TGTGCCAGCAGCCCACAGGGGGGAATGGGCGAGCAGTACTTC CASSPQGGMGEQYF TRBV7-2 TRBD1 TRBJ2-7 many
TGTGCCAGCAGTTCTCTAGCGGGAGGTGTAGGGGAGCAGTTCTTC CASSSLAGGVGEQFF TRBV27 TRBD2 TRBJ2-1 .
TGTGCCAGCAGCTTGGCGGCATCGGGTAGCAATCAGCCCCAGCATTTT CASSLAASGSNQPQHF TRBV5-6 . TRBJ1-5 .
TGTGCCAGCAGCTTACAGGGTCGTACCCTCTACAATGAGCAGTTCTTC CASSLQGRTLYNEQFF TRBV7-2 . TRBJ2-1 many
TGTGCCAGCAGCTGGTCTAGCGGGAGGAGCACAGATACGCAGTATTTT CASSWSSGRSTDTQYF TRBV11-2 TRBD2 TRBJ2-3 many
TGTGCCAGCACCAAAGGGGTTGGACAGTTAAACACCATATATTTT CASTKGVGQLNTIYF TRBV7-9 . TRBJ1-3 few
TGCGCCAGCAGCTTACGACAGGCCTCCTACGAGCAGTACTTC CASSLRQASYEQYF TRBV5-1 . TRBJ2-7 many
TGTGCCAGTAGTATTGCGGAAAACTACGAGCAGTACTTC CASSIAENYEQYF TRBV19 . TRBJ2-7 few
TGCAGCGTTGAAGATGGACAGGGGGTGTCCGGGCCCCAGCATTTT CSVEDGQGVSGPQHF TRBV29-1 TRBD1 TRBJ1-5 many
TGCAGTGCTCAGAAGGGGGGCGAGAATCAGCCCCAGCATTTT CSAQKGGENQPQHF TRBV20-1 . TRBJ1-5 .
TGTGCCAGCAGAGGAGGGAGCAGCGGGGGAGAGACCCAGTACTTC CASRGGSSGGETQYF TRBV28 TRBD2 TRBJ2-5 many
TGCGCCAGCAGCGGACTAGCGGGAGAAACAGATACGCAGTATTTT CASSGLAGETDTQYF TRBV5-1 TRBD2 TRBJ2-3 .
TGTGCCAACAGTTTACGAATAGGGGACACCCCTGGAAACACCATATATTTT CANSLRIGDTPGNTIYF TRBV28 . TRBJ1-3 few
TGTGCCACCAGCAGGGATCGACAGGGGCGGAATGAAAAACTGTTTTTT CATSRDRQGRNEKLFF TRBV15 TRBD1 TRBJ1-4 many
TGTGCCAGCACCCCGAGAGGAGGGACTAGCGCGGGACGGGGGTACAATGAGCAGTTCTTC CASTPRGGTSAGRGYNEQFF TRBV2 TRBD2 TRBJ2-1 many
TGTGCCTGGAAGGTGGGACTAGGGAGCTCAGATACGCAGTATTTT CAWKVGLGSSDTQYF TRBV30 TRBD2 TRBJ2-3 few
TGTGCCAGCAGTGGGGTAGGGGGGGGCACAGATACGCAGTATTTT CASSGVGGGTDTQYF TRBV2 . TRBJ2-3 few
TGTGCCAGCAGTGAACAGCAGGGTACCGGGGAGCTGTTTTTT CASSEQQGTGELFF TRBV2 . TRBJ2-2 many
TGTGCCAGCAGCCCCCGAAGGGGGCGGAATAACAGCACAGATACGCAGTATTTT CASSPRRGRNNSTDTQYF TRBV7-9 TRBD1 TRBJ2-3 many
TGTGCCAGCAGCTTACGAGGCGGGAGGGCCGACGATACGCAGTATTTT CASSLRGGRADDTQYF TRBV7-3 TRBD2 TRBJ2-3 many
TGCAGTGCTAGGGCACTAGCGGGAGCCTCGAGCTCCTACAATGAGCAGTTCTTC CSARALAGASSSYNEQFF TRBV20-1 TRBD2 TRBJ2-1 many
TGTGCCAGCAGCTTAGGGACTAGCGGGAGCACAGATACGCAGTATTTT CASSLGTSGSTDTQYF TRBV28 TRBD2 TRBJ2-3 many
TGTGCCAGTAGTATGGACCACGCAGGAAACACCATATATTTT CASSMDHAGNTIYF TRBV19 . TRBJ1-3 .
TGTGCCAGCCAAGTCACCCTTGAAGCTTTCTTT CASQVTLEAFF TRBV5-5 . TRBJ1-1 few
TGTGCCAGCAGTTACCGGGGGGCGGGAGACACTGAAGCTTTCTTT CASSYRGAGDTEAFF TRBV6-5 . TRBJ1-1 many
TGTGCCAGCAGCTTACAAAGAGTCTATAGCAATCAGCCCCAGCATTTT CASSLQRVYSNQPQHF TRBV7-8 . TRBJ1-5 .
TGTGCCAGCAGCGAACCCGGGAGCAACGGCTACACCTTC CASSEPGSNGYTF TRBV7-9 . TRBJ1-2 .
TGTGCCAGCAGTGAAATGGTGGAGACCCAGTACTTC CASSEMVETQYF TRBV2 . TRBJ2-5 few
TGTGCCAGCCGAGAGACCAAGTCTCGGGCACCCCTCCACTTT CASRETKSRAPLHF TRBV28 . TRBJ1-6 many
TGTGCCAGTAGTCCCTTGGCGGGAGAGGTAGATACGCAGTATTTT CASSPLAGEVDTQYF TRBV19 TRBD2 TRBJ2-3 few
TGTGCCAGCAGCAAGCTACAGGGAGATGGCTACACCTTC CASSKLQGDGYTF TRBV11-1 . TRBJ1-2 many
TGCAGTGCTAGTACCCCACCTGGTAGCGGGACCAACACCGGGGAGCTGTTTTTT CSASTPPGSGTNTGELFF TRBV20-1 TRBD2 TRBJ2-2 few
TGTGCCAGCAGTTTATCAGGGGGCGGTCCAGATACGCAGTATTTT CASSLSGGGPDTQYF TRBV28 TRBD1 TRBJ2-3 many
TGTGCCAGCAGCTCCCGAAAAGGACCGGGACAGGGGGGCGGCTACACCTTC CASSSRKGPGQGGGYTF TRBV7-8 TRBD1 TRBJ1-2 few
TGTGCCAGCAGTTTACCCCGGCAGGGGATGTCGAGCACTGAAGCTTTCTTT CASSLPRQGMSSTEAFF TRBV28 . TRBJ1-1 many
TGCAGCTACATGGGACTGGCGGCCTACAATGAGCAGTTCTTC CSYMGLAAYNEQFF TRBV29-1 . TRBJ2-1 many
TGTGCCAGCAGCTCCCTAGGGTTCTCCTACGAGCAGTACTTC CASSSLGFSYEQYF TRBV7-6 . TRBJ2-7 many